This passage covers 31 T cell receptor beta chains from one sample sequenced in a study of cytomegalovirus exposure and HLA in healthy donors. The primer mix had 60 Vbeta and 13 Jbeta primers. The assay was immunoSEQ multiplex PCR, and TCRdb's table has in-frame clones only and misses some. The repertoire shows 200,000 to 250,000 clones; the top ten hold roughly 0.89%. The sample taken for sequencing was PBMCs. Receptors originate from a young woman in good health and CMV-seropositive.

The V gene is TRBV5-5, the J gene TRBJ2-1; 8 nucleotides agree with TRBD2. The CDR3 extends over 15 amino acids. V gave up 2 bases and J gave up 9 bases; unmatched junction bases: 10. Germline assignment: CDR1 SGHKS and CDR2 YYEKEE (reference sequence). The CDR3 protein is CASSFVAGMLGEQFF. The CDR3 DNA reads TGTGCCAGCAGCTTTGTAGCGGGAATGCTTGGTGAGCAGTTCTTC.

This chain uses TRBV7-9 with TRBJ1-2, with 7 nucleotides matching TRBD1. V lost 1 base to trimming and J lost 4 bases; unmatched junction nucleotides: 9. Looked up from germline, CDR1 is SEHNR and CDR2 is FQNEAQ (reference sequence). This CDR3 region has 16 residues. CDR3 DNA sequence: TGTGCCAGCAGCTTAGGAGGACAGGACGCAAGCTATGGCTACACCTTC. Translation gives CASSLGGQDASYGYTF.

With respect to this clone: This is likely a read error, given that the CDR3 carries no conserved phenylalanine or tryptophan at its end. The V and J genes are TRBV27 and TRBJ1-6; D might be TRBD1 (5 bases). V shed 5 bases and J shed 6 bases, with 17 bases lying between them. This CDR3 contains 16 residues. Germline CDR1 is MNHEY and CDR2 is SMNVEV (reference sequence). CDR3 nucleotides: TGTGCCAGCAGTCGACAAGGAGCAGGGCTTAATTCACCCCTCCACGTT. This encodes CASSRQGAGLNSPLHV.

The chain joins TRBV19 to TRBJ1-5; D is perhaps TRBD1 (6 bases). The CDR3 is 15 amino acids. V lost 6 bases, J lost 2 bases, and 14 bases lay in between. The germline gives CDR1 LNHDA, CDR2 SQIVND (reference sequence). The CDR3 loop reads CASRPRGIRNQPQHF. The DNA for the CDR3 is TGTGCCAGTAGGCCTAGGGGGATCCGCAATCAGCCCCAGCATTTT.

The rearrangement joins TRBV29-1 to TRBJ1-4; D call uncertain. CDR3 length: 11 residues. Germline CDR1 SQVTM, CDR2 ANQGSEA. With 7 bases removed from V and 7 bases from J, the gap between germline ends came to 10 bases. The CDR3 DNA follows: TGCAGCGCCGCGGGTTTTGAAAAACTGTTTTTT. Translated, it gives CSAAGFEKLFF.

The chain joins TRBV6-5 to TRBJ1-5; D perhaps matches TRBD1 (6 bases). V lost 2 bases and J lost 11, with 13 bases in between. CDR1 MNHEY and CDR2 SVGAGI come from the germline V gene. CDR3 size: 13 residues. In DNA form, the CDR3 reads TGTGCCAGCAGTTACACCCCCTCAGGGGCCCAGCATTTT. Protein sequence: CASSYTPSGAQHF.

The rearrangement joins TRBV6-5 to TRBJ1-2, with 7 bases lining up with TRBD1. The V gene's germline CDR1 is MNHEY and CDR2 SVGAGI. With 6 bases clipped from V and 7 bases from J, the junction kept 8 bases outside the gene matches. This CDR3 is built from 13 residues. The DNA for the CDR3 is TGTGCCAGCAGACAGGGGAGGCTCCGTGGCTACACCTTC. Residues: CASRQGRLRGYTF.

This chain uses TRBV19 with TRBJ1-2; no firm D call. V lost 10 bases to trimming and J lost 8 bases, with 14 bases between them. Germline CDR1 and CDR2: LNHDA and SQIVND (reference sequence). This CDR3 is 11 amino acids long. The CDR3 nucleotides read TGTGCCACCTTGGACTTGCGAGGCTACACCTTC. Translated, it gives CATLDLRGYTF.

The rearrangement uses TRBV7-8 and TRBJ2-3; 9 nucleotides align to TRBD2. J was trimmed by 2 bases and V by 2 bases; bases with no gene match: 8. There are 17 residues in the CDR3. Germline-derived CDR1 and CDR2 are SGHVS and FQNEAQ. CDR3 nucleotides: TGTGCCAGCAGCTTACACCCGGCGGGGGGGAACACAGATACGCAGTATTTT. Its protein product is CASSLHPAGGNTDTQYF.

CDR3 residues: CASSGRDTQYF. The CDR3 DNA follows: TGTGCCAGCAGTGGGAGGGATACGCAGTATTTT. This sequence joins TRBV25-1 and TRBJ2-3, with a tentative D call TRBD2 (5 bases). CDR1 and CDR2 from the germline V gene are MGHDK and SYGVNS. V was shortened by 4 bases and J by 6 bases, with 5 bases between the two germline ends. The CDR3 sequence is 11 residues long.

The rearrangement joins TRBV10-3 to TRBJ2-7; TRBD2 aligns across 8 bases. V lost 4 bases and J lost 7; bases outside the gene matches: 12. The CDR3 is made up of 15 amino acids. The germline CDR1 and CDR2 sequences are ENHRY and SYGVKD. This CDR3 is CAISAPGLGGEEQYF. The CDR3 coding sequence is TGTGCCATCAGTGCGCCGGGACTAGGGGGTGAGGAGCAGTACTTC.

This chain joins TRBV18 and TRBJ2-2; TRBD2 agrees at 7 bases. This CDR3 contains 16 residues. V lost 1 base and J lost 6; bases outside the gene matches: 8. Looked up from germline, CDR1 is KGHSH and CDR2 is LQKENI. The CDR3 DNA reads as TGTGCCAGCTCACCACTGACGGGAGGCCGGGCCGGGGAGCTGTTTTTT. It encodes CASSPLTGGRAGELFF.

The chain couples TRBV18 to TRBJ2-3; D is perhaps TRBD1 (5 bases). CDR1 is KGHSH and CDR2 is LQKENI in the germline V gene. The CDR3 is 14 residues long. The V and J ends lost 2 bases and 6 bases respectively, with 12 bases between them. The CDR3 loop reads CASSPLGPLDTQYF. DNA of the CDR3: TGTGCCAGCTCACCATTGGGGCCACTGGATACGCAGTATTTT.

This chain uses TRBV18 with TRBJ1-5; D unclear. Per the germline V gene, CDR1 is KGHSH and CDR2 is LQKENI. The V end lost 2 bases, the J end lost 1 base, and 12 bases lay between the germline ends. The CDR3 covers 16 residues. Here the CDR3 DNA reads TGTGCCAGCTCACCAGCAGGCCCTGGGAGCAATCAGCCCCAGCATTTT. As protein: CASSPAGPGSNQPQHF.

This chain joins TRBV19 and TRBJ1-2, with 11 bases that match TRBD1. J lost 3 bases, V lost 6 bases, and 3 bases had no gene match. CDR1 LNHDA and CDR2 SQIVND come from the germline V gene (reference sequence). This CDR3 spans 14 amino acids. CDR3 in amino acids: CASRRTGGHYGYTF. CDR3 coding DNA: TGTGCCAGTAGAAGGACAGGGGGCCACTATGGCTACACCTTC.

In nucleotides, the CDR3 is TGTGCCAGCAGCTTAGAGGGACAGGGCCTTAGGAATGGCTACACCTTC. Its translation is CASSLEGQGLRNGYTF. The chain links TRBV11-2 to TRBJ1-2, with TRBD1 matching over 9 bases. V lost 0 bases to trimming and J lost 6 bases; unmatched junction nucleotides: 8. CDR1 is SGHAT, CDR2 FQNNGV, per germline. The CDR3 has 16 amino acids.

The chain has TRBV5-1 and TRBJ2-5, with D unresolved. The J call could be wrong; TRBJ2-7 is a better fit for the DNA end. The CDR3 spans 12 residues. The germline gives CDR1 SGHRS, CDR2 YFSETQ. The DNA of the CDR3 is TGCGCCAGCAGCTATGATTCCTACGAGCAGTACTTC. Amino acids: CASSYDSYEQYF.

This chain uses TRBV7-6 with TRBJ2-1, with 12 bases identical to TRBD2. The CDR3 is made up of 16 amino acids. The V and J ends lost 1 base and 8 bases, in that order; junction bases with no gene match: 6. Germline V gives CDR1 SGHVS, CDR2 FNYEAQ. The CDR3 bases are TGTGCCAGCAGCTTAGTAACTAGCGGGGGGATGGATGAGCAGTTCTTC. It codes for CASSLVTSGGMDEQFF.

This chain links TRBV11-3 with TRBJ2-2; the match to TRBD2 covers 9 bases. Germline V CDR1 and CDR2: SGHNT, YENEEA. V dropped 4 bases and J dropped 15; count of bases not matched to a gene: 9. This CDR3 has 13 residues. DNA for the CDR3: TGTGCCAGCAGCTCCATAGCGGGAGCAGGGATGTTTTTT. As protein: CASSSIAGAGMFF.

The chain recombines TRBV5-6 with TRBJ2-1; TRBD2 aligns across 9 bases. The CDR3 extends over 16 amino acids. Trimming removed 4 bases from V and 7 bases from J; junction bases left unmatched: 12. The V gene's germline CDR1 is SGHDT and CDR2 YYEEEE. CDR3 sequence (DNA): TGTGCCAGCAGCCGCGAGAGGCGGGAGGGCCGGAATGAGCAGTTCTTC. It codes for CASSRERREGRNEQFF.

V gene TRBV29-1 combines with J gene TRBJ2-5, with 8 bases that match TRBD1. The CDR3 contains 13 residues. V lost 7 bases and J lost 2; bases outside the gene matches: 6. CDR1 and CDR2 from the germline V gene are SQVTM and ANQGSEA. The CDR3, as DNA: TGCAGCGAGCGGACAGGGCCTCAAGAGACCCAGTACTTC. Its protein product is CSERTGPQETQYF.

V and J are TRBV4-1 and TRBJ2-1, with a weak D call TRBD1 (6 bases). V shed 4 bases and J shed 8 bases, with 18 bases lying between them. This CDR3 is 15 amino acids long. Germline V gene lookup returns CDR1 MGHRA and CDR2 YSYEKL. The CDR3 DNA sequence: TGCGCCAGCAGCCTTGACTTCCGGGACACCCATGAGCAGTTCTTC. It is translated as CASSLDFRDTHEQFF.

The chain recombines TRBV11-2 with TRBJ2-1; TRBD1 matches at 7 bases. With 4 bases clipped from V and 12 bases from J, the junction kept 12 bases outside the gene matches. Germline CDR1 is SGHAT and CDR2 is FQNNGV. There are 14 residues in the CDR3. In DNA form, the CDR3 reads TGTGCCAGCAGCTCGGTACAGGGAAGACAGGGGCAGTTCTTC. Encoded protein: CASSSVQGRQGQFF.

The rearrangement links TRBV5-6 to TRBJ2-1; 11 bases agree with TRBD2. The V gene end was trimmed by 4 bases and the J gene end by 6 bases; junction bases not matched to a gene: 6. The germline V gene has CDR1 SGHDT and CDR2 YYEEEE. This CDR3 comprises 15 residues. CDR3 sequence: CASSPGLAVSNEQFF. The CDR3, as DNA: TGTGCCAGCAGCCCGGGACTAGCGGTTAGCAATGAGCAGTTCTTC. Filled out from reference TRBV5-6 and TRBJ2-1, the complete variable domain reads DAGVTQSPTHLIKTRGQQVTLRCSPKSGHDTVSWYQQALGQGPQFIFQYYEEEERQRGNFPDRFSGHQFPNYSSELNVNALLLGDSALYLCASSPGLAVSNEQFFGPGTRLTVL.

The chain links TRBV14 to TRBJ1-1; TRBD1 might be the D (6 bases). V was shortened by 5 bases and J by 0 bases, with 7 bases between the two germline ends. Germline V gives CDR1 SGHDN, CDR2 FVKESK. The CDR3 has 13 residues. CDR3 sequence (DNA): TGTGCCAGCAGCGGACAGTTGAACACTGAAGCTTTCTTT. It specifies CASSGQLNTEAFF.

The J gene is TRBJ2-1, the V gene TRBV7-4; 10 bases line up with TRBD1. This CDR3 comprises 15 residues. J was trimmed by 8 bases and V by 4 bases; bases with no gene match: 8. Germline loops: CDR1 SGHVT, CDR2 SQSDAQ. The DNA of the CDR3 is TGTGCCAGCAGCTCCCCGGGACAGGGGCTGGATGAGCAGTTCTTC. This codes for CASSSPGQGLDEQFF. The entire variable domain, with the rest obtained from reference TRBV7-4 and TRBJ2-1, is as follows: GAGVSQSPRYKVAKRGRDVALRCDSISGHVTLYWYRQTLGQGSEVLTYSQSDAQRDKSGRPSGRFSAERPERSVSTLKIQRTEQGDSAVYLCASSSPGQGLDEQFFGPGTRLTVL.

This chain joins TRBV5-4 and TRBJ2-5; a possible D gene is TRBD2 (5 bases). Germline CDR1 reads SGHNT; CDR2 reads YYREEE (reference sequence). V was clipped by 4 bases and J by 4 bases, with 20 bases between them. The CDR3 spans 16 residues. DNA of the CDR3: TGTGCCAGCAGCACCGGGCTCGCTGGGAGCGGAGAGACCCAGTACTTC. This sequence encodes CASSTGLAGSGETQYF. Variable domain in full (rest from reference TRBV5-4 and TRBJ2-5): ETGVTQSPTHLIKTRGQQVTLRCSSQSGHNTVSWYQQALGQGPQFIFQYYREEENGRGNFPPRFSGLQFPNYSSELNVNALELDDSALYLCASSTGLAGSGETQYFGPGTRLLVL.

Written as DNA, the CDR3 is TGTGCCAGCAGATCCGACAGTATCTACGAGCAGTACTTC. Translating gives CASRSDSIYEQYF. V is TRBV6-1 and J is TRBJ2-7, with D possibly TRBD1 on 5 matching bases. This CDR3 has 13 amino acids. The germline gives CDR1 MNHNS, CDR2 SASEGT. The V and J ends lost 6 bases and 3 bases respectively, with 12 bases between them.

The J gene is TRBJ1-4, the V gene TRBV12-5; 7 positions agree with TRBD1. The CDR3 runs 15 residues. The germline V gene encodes CDR1 LGHNT and CDR2 FRNRAP. J gave up 8 bases and V 2 bases, and 8 bases lay outside the gene matches. As DNA, the CDR3 is TGTGCTAGTGGTTTGAGAGGGGGCGCAGAGGAAAAACTGTTTTTT. It is translated as CASGLRGGAEEKLFF.

The V and J genes are TRBV7-9 and TRBJ2-7; 7 bases map to TRBD1. V shed 5 bases and J 4 bases; nucleotides not matched to a gene: 8. Germline V gives CDR1 SEHNR, CDR2 FQNEAQ (reference sequence). This CDR3 region has 14 residues. CDR3 residues: CASSGTGTVYEQYF. CDR3 in DNA: TGTGCCAGCAGCGGTACCGGGACAGTATACGAGCAGTACTTC. Full variable domain (rest looked up from reference TRBV7-9 and TRBJ2-7): DTGVSQNPRHKITKRGQNVTFRCDPISEHNRLYWYRQTLGQGPEFLTYFQNEAQLEKSRLLSDRFSAERPKGSFSTLEIQRTEQGDSAMYLCASSGTGTVYEQYFGPGTRLTVT.

The chain recombines TRBV4-3 with TRBJ1-1; TRBD1 is a possible D gene (5 bases). The CDR3 has 13 residues. Germline CDR1 LGHNA, CDR2 YSLEER. Trimming took 8 bases from V and 3 from J, leaving 13 bases between them. The CDR3 DNA is TGCGCCAGCCGGAGGGGCGAGCACACTGAAGCTTTCTTT. Translation: CASRRGEHTEAFF.